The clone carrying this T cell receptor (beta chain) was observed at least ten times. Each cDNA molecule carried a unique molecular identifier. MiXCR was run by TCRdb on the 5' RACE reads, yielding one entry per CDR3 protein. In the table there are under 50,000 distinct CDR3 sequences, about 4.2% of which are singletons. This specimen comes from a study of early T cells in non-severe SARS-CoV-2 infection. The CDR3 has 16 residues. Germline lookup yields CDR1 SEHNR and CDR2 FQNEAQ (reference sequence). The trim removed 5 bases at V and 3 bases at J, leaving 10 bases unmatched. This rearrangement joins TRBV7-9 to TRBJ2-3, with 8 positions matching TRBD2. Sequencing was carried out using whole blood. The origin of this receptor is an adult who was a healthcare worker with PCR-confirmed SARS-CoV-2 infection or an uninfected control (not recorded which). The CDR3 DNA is TGTGCCAGCAGCGTACCGGGACTAGAATCTACAGATACGCAGTATTTT. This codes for CASSVPGLESTDTQYF.